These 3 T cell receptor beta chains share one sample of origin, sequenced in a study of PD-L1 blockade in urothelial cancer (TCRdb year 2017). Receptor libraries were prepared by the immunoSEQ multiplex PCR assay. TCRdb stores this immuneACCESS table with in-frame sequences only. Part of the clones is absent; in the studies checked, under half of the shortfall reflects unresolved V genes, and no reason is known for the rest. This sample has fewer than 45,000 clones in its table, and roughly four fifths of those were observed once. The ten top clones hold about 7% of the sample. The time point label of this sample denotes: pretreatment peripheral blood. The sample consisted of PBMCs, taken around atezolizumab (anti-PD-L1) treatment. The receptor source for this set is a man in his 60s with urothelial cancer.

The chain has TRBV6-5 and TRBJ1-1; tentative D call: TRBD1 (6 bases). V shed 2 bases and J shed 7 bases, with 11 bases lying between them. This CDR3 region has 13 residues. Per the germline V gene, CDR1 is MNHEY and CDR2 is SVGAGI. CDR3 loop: CASSYGGANEAFF. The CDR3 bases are TGTGCCAGCAGTTACGGGGGGGCGAATGAAGCTTTCTTT.

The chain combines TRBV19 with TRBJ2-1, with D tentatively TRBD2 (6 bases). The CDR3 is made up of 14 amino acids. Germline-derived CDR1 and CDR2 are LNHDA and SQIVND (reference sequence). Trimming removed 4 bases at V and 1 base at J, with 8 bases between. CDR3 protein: CASSRRESYNEQFF. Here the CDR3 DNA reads TGTGCCAGTAGTAGGAGGGAATCCTACAATGAGCAGTTCTTC.

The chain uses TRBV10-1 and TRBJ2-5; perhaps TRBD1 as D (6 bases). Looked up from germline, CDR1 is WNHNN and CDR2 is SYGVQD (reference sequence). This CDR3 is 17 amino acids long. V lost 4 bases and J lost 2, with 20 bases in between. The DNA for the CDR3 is TGCGCCAGCAGTGGGGGGCCGGGACAACAACGGCAAGAGACCCAGTACTTC. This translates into CASSGGPGQQRQETQYF.